This TCR delta chain was obtained from a study of gamma-delta chains in newborns, infants, children. Study background: Innate gammadelta T cells reportedly expand polyclonally right after birth, driven by microbial exposure, per the title.

The CDR3 sequence is 20 residues long. Germline V CDR1 and CDR2: NSMFDY, ISSIKDK. Unmatched junction bases numbered 20, after V lost 3 bases and J lost 3 bases. TCRdb redid the clone calls on the reads with CATT. The table lists 6,500 to 9,000 delta-chain clones, approximately 1.5% of them singletons. This clone is termed medium-sized (0.01 to 0.1%). The identical CDR3 is also encoded by other nucleotide sequences in the sample. This TCR was recovered from a child who was a newborn, infant or young child, either healthy, febrile or measles-vaccinated (not recorded which). This chain connects TRAV29/DV5 to TRDJ1; 13 bases line up with TRDD3. Sequenced input: blood. The CDR3 spells CAATRIHFTGGYANPDKLIF. CDR3 DNA: TGTGCAGCAACTCGAATCCACTTTACTGGGGGATACGCTAATCCCGATAAACTCATCTTT.